This T cell receptor beta chain was recorded in a study of molecular identifiers for immune sequencing clone quantification. About this clonotype: A single base separates this from a much larger clone, so it may be a read error.

TCRdb ran MiXCR on the PCR reads and lists one entry per CDR3 protein. The sample contains over 85,000 distinct CDR3 sequences, 30% to 35% of which appear only once. The clonotype originates from a human donor in good health. Some libraries in this study had Jurkat cell RNA spiked in. Material: naive CD8+ T cells from blood, with Jurkat cell RNA spiked in. The subset was: FACS-sorted CD8+CD4-CCR7+CD45RA+ naive T cells.

CDR3 amino acids: CASSYPRGFTRF. CDR3 DNA: TGTGCCAGCAGTTACCCCAGGGGATTTACGCGTTTT. This rearrangement joins TRBV6-5 to TRBJ1-4; possibly TRBD1 for D (6 bases). The CDR3 is 12 residues long. In germline, CDR1 is MNHEY, CDR2 SVGAGI.